This T cell receptor (beta chain) was observed in a study of cytomegalovirus exposure and HLA in healthy donors. Study-level information: Falling in the Caucasian-associated ancestry cluster were 81% of around 370 genotyped donors.

General study findings and limits: In an earlier analysis, in fewer than 700 donors, most V segments appeared productive either ~87% or ~30% of the time. A later analysis linked 15,000 to 20,000 TCR beta sequences to HLA alleles at 0.05 false discovery rate.

The CDR3 covers 14 residues. The germline gives CDR1 MNHNY, CDR2 SVGAGI (reference sequence). V lost 4 bases to trimming and J lost 3 bases; unmatched junction nucleotides: 3. As for this clone: The antigen is not known.

Primers included in the PCR were 60 Vbeta and 13 Jbeta primers. The protocol was immunoSEQ multiplex PCR, while the TCRdb copy is restricted to in-frame clones and leaves out a portion. The sample has around 70,000 clones, less than 80% seen once. The V and J genes are TRBV6-6 and TRBJ1-2, with 9 positions matching TRBD1. Sequenced sample: PBMCs. This sequence originates from a woman between 35 and 50 years old in good health and CMV-seropositive. CDR3 coding DNA: TGTGCCAGCAGTTCACAGGGGGCGGACTATGGCTACACCTTC. Translation gives CASSSQGADYGYTF.